This entry features one TCR beta chain sequence. The data belong to a study of blood T cell repertoires in COVID-19. The germline V gene has CDR1 SGHNT and CDR2 YYREEE (reference sequence). The trim removed 4 bases at V and 2 bases at J, leaving 2 bases unmatched. This CDR3 has 14 amino acids. Here immunoSEQ multiplex PCR was the method, and the copy in TCRdb shows in-frame clones only, minus some. The table records about 260,000 clones, around 89% of them present only once. This sequence was found in a man aged 60 to 75 who had recovered from COVID-19. The V gene is TRBV5-4, the J gene TRBJ2-7; 11 nucleotides agree with TRBD1. Sequenced material: peripheral blood. The CDR3 sequence is CASSRGQGAYEQYF. The DNA of the CDR3 is TGTGCCAGCAGCAGGGGACAGGGGGCCTACGAGCAGTACTTC.